This TCR beta chain was identified in a study of a mutant IDH1 vaccine in newly diagnosed glioma. Study details: Patients were pretreated with radiotherapy, temozolomide, or both, mostly both.

Study findings and constraints: Patients showed vaccine-induced immune responses at a rate of 90% to 95%.

With regard to this clone: What it recognizes is unknown.

TCRdb's copy holds only in-frame clones and misses some; the assay was immunoSEQ multiplex PCR. The sample yields some 50,000 clones, about nine tenths seen once. The CDR3 runs 11 residues. V was shortened by 2 bases and J by 7 bases, with 6 bases between the two germline ends. Germline CDR1 MNHNS, CDR2 SASEGT. Time point given: baseline, week 1 (first vaccination visit). Stated treatment: pre-vaccination baseline after standard-of-care therapy. The chain has TRBV6-1 and TRBJ2-7; D gene unclear. Sequencing used PBMCs, obtained from a glioma patient treated with radiotherapy, temozolomide or both. This TCR was sampled from a man between 40 and 49 years old with glioma. CDR3 region: CASSEWVEQYF. DNA of the CDR3: TGTGCCAGCAGTGAATGGGTTGAGCAGTACTTC.